This section outlines one T cell receptor beta chain sequence together with its context. Its specific antigen is unknown. Base qualities are not at hand, and no much larger clone is one base apart. Mismatch repair deficiency was established in every enrolled patient by polymerase chain reaction or immunohistochemistry. TCR sequencing was performed for a few patients who responded to pembrolizumab therapy. Pembrolizumab PD-1 blockade was prospectively tested in advanced mismatch repair-deficient cancers, regardless of tissue of origin, in the phase II trial. Peripheral blood T cell samples were gathered serially, both before PD-1 blockade started and at multiple time points afterward. Blood sampling times were expressed in weeks after the first pembrolizumab dose. The method behind the library was the immunoSEQ multiplex PCR assay. Here the immuneACCESS table is served through TCRdb, limited to in-frame sequences with V and J called. Missing clones are a known gap in these copies; in checked studies unresolved V genes cover under half, and the rest lacks a known reason. The sample contains about 120,000 clones, about 86% of them found a single time. The ten top clones hold roughly 13% of the sample.

The data originate from a study of PD-1 blockade in mismatch repair-deficient tumors (dated by TCRdb to about 2017). Notes on the research overall: The trial enrolled 86 consecutive patients with under 15 mismatch repair-deficient cancer types between late 2013 and late 2016, all previously treated and progressing. Tumor-associated T cell clones were tracked in the peripheral blood of patients responding to PD-1 blockade by deep sequencing of TCR CDR3 regions. What the work shows at the level of the full study, not this receptor alone: Tumor-resident clones, often undetectable in blood before treatment, expanded rapidly after pembrolizumab and then contracted, generally before radiologic responses.

CDR1 and CDR2, per the germline V gene, are MNHEY and SVGAGI. CDR3 length: 12 amino acids, cysteine to phenylalanine. Only the CDR3 DNA stays, 36 bases, in frame from base 1. Trimming costs V 6 bases and J 6 bases, and their ends lie 9 bases apart. The material sequenced was peripheral blood, taken 44 weeks after starting pembrolizumab. Recombination joined TRBV6-5 with TRBJ1-5, and possibly TRBD1, on 6 matching bases. This receptor was obtained from an adult with mismatch repair-deficient cancer. DNA sequence: TGTGCCAGCAGAGGGGGAGGTCAGCCCCAGCATTTT. The translation is CASRGGGQPQHF.